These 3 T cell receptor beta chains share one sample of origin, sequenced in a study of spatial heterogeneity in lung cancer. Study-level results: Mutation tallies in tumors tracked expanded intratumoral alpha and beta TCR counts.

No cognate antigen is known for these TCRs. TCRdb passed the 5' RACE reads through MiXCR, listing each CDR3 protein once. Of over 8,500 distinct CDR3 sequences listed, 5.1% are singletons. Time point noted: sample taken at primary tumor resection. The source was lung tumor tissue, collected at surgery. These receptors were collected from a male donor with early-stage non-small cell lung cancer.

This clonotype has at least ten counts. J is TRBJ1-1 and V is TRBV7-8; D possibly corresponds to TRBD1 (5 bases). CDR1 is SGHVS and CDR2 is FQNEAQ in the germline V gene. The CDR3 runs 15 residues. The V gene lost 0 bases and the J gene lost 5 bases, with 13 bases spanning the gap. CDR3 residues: CASSLARGGRTEAFF. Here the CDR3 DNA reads TGTGCCAGCAGCTTAGCGCGTGGGGGGAGGACTGAAGCTTTCTTT.

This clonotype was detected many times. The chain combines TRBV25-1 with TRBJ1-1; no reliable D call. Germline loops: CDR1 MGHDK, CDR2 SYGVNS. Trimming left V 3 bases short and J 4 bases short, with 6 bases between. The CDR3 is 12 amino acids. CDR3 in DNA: TGTGCCAGCAGTGACGTCCCCACTGAAGCTTTCTTT. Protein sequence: CASSDVPTEAFF. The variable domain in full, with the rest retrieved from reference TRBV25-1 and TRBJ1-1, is EADIYQTPRYLVIGTGKKITLECSQTMGHDKMYWYQQDPGMELHLIHYSYGVNSTEKGDLSSESTVSRIRTEHFPLTLESARPSHTSQYLCASSDVPTEAFFGQGTRLTVV.

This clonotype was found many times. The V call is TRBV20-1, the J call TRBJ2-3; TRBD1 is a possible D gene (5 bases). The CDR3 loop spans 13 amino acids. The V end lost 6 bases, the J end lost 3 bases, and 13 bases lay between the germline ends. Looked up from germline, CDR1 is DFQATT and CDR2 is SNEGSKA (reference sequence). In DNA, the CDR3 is TGCAGTGCCCTTTTGGGGCCTACAGATACGCAGTATTTT. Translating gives CSALLGPTDTQYF.